This entry lists 2 T cell receptor beta chains sequenced from one sample in a study of T cell repertoires in cytomegalovirus infection. These receptors' targets are unknown. TCRdb re-called the reads with MiXCR, one entry per CDR3 protein. The table lists about 130,000 distinct CDR3 sequences, 20% to 30% of them singletons. The sequenced sample consisted of PBMCs, sequenced either directly or after in vitro stimulation (not recorded which). These receptors were taken from a human donor in good health (CMV status not recorded). Some clones in this sample may be carry-over from other donors' samples.

The table lists this clonotype with a few counts. The chain joins TRBV6-6 to TRBJ2-7; possibly TRBD1 or TRBD2 for D (5 bases each). The CDR3 totals 14 residues. Looked up from germline, CDR1 is MNHNY and CDR2 is SVGAGI (reference sequence). The V end lost 2 bases, the J end lost 4 bases, and 12 bases lay between the germline ends. CDR3 region: CASSYHGALYEQYF. The DNA of the CDR3 is TGTGCCAGCAGTTACCACGGGGCTTTATACGAGCAGTACTTC.

This clonotype came up once. An end of the junction does not agree with germline; a read error may underlie this. The chain is built from TRBV7-3 and TRBJ2-7; 8 bases line up with TRBD1. CDR1 and CDR2 from the germline V gene are SGHTA and FQGTGA. The CDR3 extends over 17 amino acids. CDR3 sequence reads: CASSPNPRTGPSGEQCF. CDR3 sequence (DNA): TGTGCCAGCAGCCCGAACCCCCGGACAGGGCCCTCCGGGGAGCAGTGCTTC.